Shown below are 8 T cell receptor beta chains from a single sample sequenced in a study of blood T cell repertoires in COVID-19 (TCRdb year 2020). Receptors were amplified or captured by the immunoSEQ multiplex PCR assay. As stored in TCRdb, this immuneACCESS dataset retains in-frame rearrangements with V and J assigned. A fraction of the clones does not appear; measured against another copy, unresolved V genes explain less than half of the discrepancy, and the remainder lacks a known reason. The sample table contains about 78,000 clones; only one count was recorded for approximately 90% of them. Roughly 0.72% of the sample lies in the top ten. The sequenced sample consisted of peripheral blood. The receptors shown here come from a woman older than 75 with acute or convalescent COVID-19.

The V call is TRBV19, the J call TRBJ2-3; 9 nucleotides align to TRBD2. The germline gives CDR1 LNHDA, CDR2 SQIVND (reference sequence). Unmatched junction bases numbered 5, after V lost 5 bases and J lost 2 bases. The CDR3 runs to 15 residues. The CDR3 sequence: CASSQGGRATDTQYF. For the CDR3, the DNA is TGTGCCAGTAGTCAAGGCGGGAGGGCCACAGATACGCAGTATTTT. The full variable domain, its missing parts supplied by reference TRBV19 and TRBJ2-3, is DGGITQSPKYLFRKEGQNVTLSCEQNLNHDAMYWYRQDPGQGLRLIYYSQIVNDFQKGDIAEGYSVSREKKESFPLTVTSAQKNPTAFYLCASSQGGRATDTQYFGPGTRLTVL.

This rearrangement joins TRBV6-5 to TRBJ2-6; D gene ambiguous. The length of the CDR3 is 14 residues. The V end lost 6 bases, the J end lost 0 bases, and 6 bases lay between the germline ends. CDR1 and CDR2 from the germline V gene are MNHEY and SVGAGI. CDR3 sequence: CASSLGSGANVLTF. The CDR3 DNA follows: TGTGCCAGCAGCCTAGGCTCTGGGGCCAACGTCCTGACTTTC.

The rearrangement uses TRBV18 and TRBJ1-5; weak D call: TRBD1 (5 bases). V was pared by 6 bases and J by 2 bases, with 11 bases between. Looked up from germline, CDR1 is KGHSH and CDR2 is LQKENI. The CDR3 is 14 residues long. CDR3 sequence (DNA): TGTGCCAGCTCTGGGGCACAGGGCAATCAGCCCCAGCATTTT. Amino acids: CASSGAQGNQPQHF.

CDR3 in DNA: TGTGCCAGCACTCTTACTGACGGGGCTAGCGGGAGGAATGAGCAGTTCTTC. This encodes CASTLTDGASGRNEQFF. The V call is TRBV5-4, the J call TRBJ2-1; 11 bases agree with TRBD2. J lost 7 bases, V lost 6 bases, and 15 bases had no gene match. CDR3 length equals 17 residues. Looked up from germline, CDR1 is SGHNT and CDR2 is YYREEE (reference sequence).

The rearrangement uses TRBV3-1 (or the pseudogene TRBV3-2) and TRBJ2-3; D is possibly TRBD2 (5 bases). This CDR3 region has 15 residues. Trimming shortened V by 4 bases and J by 5 bases, and 16 bases separated the two germline ends. Germline V lookup: CDR1 LGHDT, CDR2 YNNKEL (reference sequence). The CDR3 region has the DNA TGTGCCAGCAGCCCGGCGGGTGGATACGGAGATACGCAGTATTTT. Translating it yields CASSPAGGYGDTQYF.

This rearrangement joins TRBV6-6 to TRBJ1-2; D is ambiguous. This CDR3 region has 15 residues. V lost 5 bases, J lost 1 base, and 14 bases lay in between. Germline CDR1 is MNHNY and CDR2 is SVGAGI (reference sequence). The CDR3 loop reads CASSTRGTVNYGYTF. In nucleotides, the CDR3 is TGTGCCAGCAGTACTCGAGGCACCGTTAACTATGGCTACACCTTC.

The chain links TRBV5-1 to TRBJ2-1; a weak D match, TRBD1 (6 bases). Germline lookup yields CDR1 SGHRS and CDR2 YFSETQ. The CDR3 runs 14 residues. V was clipped by 0 bases and J by 9 bases, with 13 bases between them. CDR3 in amino acids: CASSLEGGPAEQFF. The CDR3 nucleotides are TGCGCCAGCAGCTTGGAAGGGGGTCCAGCTGAGCAGTTCTTC.

The rearrangement uses TRBV2 and TRBJ1-1, with 9 positions matching TRBD1. The CDR3 runs 17 residues. With V trimmed by 7 bases and J by 6 bases, 18 bases remained unmatched. Germline CDR1 is SNHLY and CDR2 is FYNNEI. The chain's CDR3 is CASIVGGQGGPGAEAFF. CDR3 sequence (DNA): TGTGCCAGCATCGTCGGGGGACAGGGAGGCCCAGGGGCTGAAGCTTTCTTT.